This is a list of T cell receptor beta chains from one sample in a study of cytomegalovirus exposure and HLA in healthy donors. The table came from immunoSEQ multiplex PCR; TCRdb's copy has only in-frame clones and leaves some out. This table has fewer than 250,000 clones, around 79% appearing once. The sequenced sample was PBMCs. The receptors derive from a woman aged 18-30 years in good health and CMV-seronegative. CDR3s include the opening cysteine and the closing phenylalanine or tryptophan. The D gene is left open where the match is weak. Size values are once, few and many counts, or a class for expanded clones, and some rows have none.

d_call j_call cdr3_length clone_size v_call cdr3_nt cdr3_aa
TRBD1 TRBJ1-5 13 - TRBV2 TGTGCCACCCGGACAGGGGAAAATCAGCCCCAGCATTTT CATRTGENQPQHF
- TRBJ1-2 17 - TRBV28 TGTGCCAGCAGCCCAGCCCAGTACCCGACAGGTGACTATGGCTACACCTTC CASSPAQYPTGDYGYTF
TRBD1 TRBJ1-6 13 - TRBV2 TGTGCCAGTCGGGACAGGGTTAATTCACCCCTCCACTTT CASRDRVNSPLHF
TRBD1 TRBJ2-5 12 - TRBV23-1 TGCGCCAGCAGTGACAGGGGGCACCGACCGTACTTC CASSDRGHRPYF
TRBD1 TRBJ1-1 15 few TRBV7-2 TGTGCCAGCAGCTTCTTACAGGGGGTGAACACTGAAGCTTTCTTT CASSFLQGVNTEAFF
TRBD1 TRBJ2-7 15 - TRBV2 TGTGCCAGCACCCGAGGGGGCGGATCCTCCTACGAGCAGTACTTC CASTRGGGSSYEQYF
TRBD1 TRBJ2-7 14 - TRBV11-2 TGTGCCAGCAGCTTTGGACAGGGGGCTGGCGAGCAGTACTTC CASSFGQGAGEQYF
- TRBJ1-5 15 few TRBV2 TGTGCCAGCAGTGTCGGCAGGGGTAGCAATCAGCCCCAGCATTTT CASSVGRGSNQPQHF
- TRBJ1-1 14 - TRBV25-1 TGTGCCAGCAGTGATAGCATGCCACCCCATGAAGCTTTCTTT CASSDSMPPHEAFF
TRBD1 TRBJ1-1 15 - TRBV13 TGTGCCAGCAGCTTAGGTGGGACAGAGAACACTGAAGCTTTCTTT CASSLGGTENTEAFF
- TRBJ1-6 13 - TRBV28 TGTGCCAGCAGTCCTGGCGGGTGGGCACCCCTCCACTTT CASSPGGWAPLHF
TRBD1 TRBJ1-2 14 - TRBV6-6 TGTGCCAGCAGTGGGGGACAGGGGGCATATGGCTACACCTTC CASSGGQGAYGYTF
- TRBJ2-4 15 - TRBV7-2 TGTGCCAGCAGCCCCCCGGAGGTAGCCAAAAACATTCAGTACTTC CASSPPEVAKNIQYF
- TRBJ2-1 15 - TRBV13 TGTGCCAGCAGCCCAACCGACAGGCCGCACAATGAGCAGTTCTTC CASSPTDRPHNEQFF
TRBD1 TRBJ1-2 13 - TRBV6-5 TGTGCCAGCAGCCGGACAGGGAACTATGGCTACACCTTC CASSRTGNYGYTF
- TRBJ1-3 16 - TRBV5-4 TGTGCCAGCAGCGCTGGCCACAGCACCTCTGGAAACACCATATATTTT CASSAGHSTSGNTIYF
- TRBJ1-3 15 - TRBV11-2 TGTGCCAGCAGCTACTCCACCTACTCTGGAAACACCATATATTTT CASSYSTYSGNTIYF
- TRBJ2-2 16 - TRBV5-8 TGTGCCAGCAGCTTGGGGTATACAACGAACACCGGGGAGCTGTTTTTT CASSLGYTTNTGELFF
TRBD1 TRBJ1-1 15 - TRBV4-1 TGCGCCAGCAGCCCATCAAAGGGGGCTCTCTCTGAAGCTTTCTTT CASSPSKGALSEAFF
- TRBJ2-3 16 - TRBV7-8 TGTGCCAGCAGCGGGGGGGCACTACCCGGCACAGATACGCAGTATTTT CASSGGALPGTDTQYF
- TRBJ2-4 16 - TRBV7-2 TGTGCCAGCAGCCGAGCCCGGGTTGGCGCCAAAAACATTCAGTACTTC CASSRARVGAKNIQYF
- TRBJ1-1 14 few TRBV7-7 TGTGCTAGCAGCCCACTGACAGGGAACACTGAAGCTTTCTTT CASSPLTGNTEAFF
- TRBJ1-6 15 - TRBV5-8 TGTGCCAGCAGCTTCGACAGCTCCTATAATTCACCCCTCCACTTT CASSFDSSYNSPLHF
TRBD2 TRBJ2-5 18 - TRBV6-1 TGTGCCAGCAGTGCGGCCGGGACTAGCGGGGGGGCCCAAGAGACCCAGTACTTC CASSAAGTSGGAQETQYF
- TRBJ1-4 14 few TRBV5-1 TGCGCCAGCAGCTTCGGGGGGCTGGGTGAAAAACTGTTTTTT CASSFGGLGEKLFF
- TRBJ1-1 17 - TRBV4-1 TGCGCCAGCAGCCAAGATTTTCTGGGGGCCTGGAACACTGAAGCTTTCTTT CASSQDFLGAWNTEAFF
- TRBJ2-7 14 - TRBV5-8 TGTGCCAGCAGCCTCCTCAGGGTGTCCTACGAGCAGTACTTC CASSLLRVSYEQYF
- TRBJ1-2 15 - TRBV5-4 TGTGCCAGCAGCTTGGGAAGCGGGGCGTCGGGCGGCTACACCTTC CASSLGSGASGGYTF
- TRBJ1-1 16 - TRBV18 TGTGCCAGCTCACCTTATGAGCAGGGTTCGGGCACTGAAGCTTTCTTT CASSPYEQGSGTEAFF
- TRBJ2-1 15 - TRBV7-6 TGTGCCAGCAGCTTAGTGGGGGCCCCCTACAATGAGCAGTTCTTC CASSLVGAPYNEQFF
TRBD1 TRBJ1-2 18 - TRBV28 TGTGCCAGCAGAATTGATCCGGGACAGGGCAGGCCTAACTATGGCTACACCTTC CASRIDPGQGRPNYGYTF
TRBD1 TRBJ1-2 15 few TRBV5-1 TGCGCCAGCAGCTTGGAGGGACAGGGGTCCTATGGCTACACCTTC CASSLEGQGSYGYTF
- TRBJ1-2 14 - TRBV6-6 TGTGCCAGCAGTTACGGTTCGCTCAGCTATGGCTACACCTTC CASSYGSLSYGYTF
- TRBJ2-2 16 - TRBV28 TGTGCCAGCAGGTATTTTCATACAGGGAACACCGGGGAGCTGTTTTTT CASRYFHTGNTGELFF
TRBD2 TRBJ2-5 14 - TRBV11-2 TGTGCCAGCAGGACGTGGGAGGGCCAGGAGACCCAGTACTTC CASRTWEGQETQYF
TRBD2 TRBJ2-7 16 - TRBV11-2 TGTGCCAGCAGCTTTTCCACCCGGCGGGGGGCCTACGAGCAGTACTTC CASSFSTRRGAYEQYF
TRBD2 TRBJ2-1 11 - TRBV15 TGTGCCACCAGCAGAGGGACTAGGCAGTTCTTC CATSRGTRQFF
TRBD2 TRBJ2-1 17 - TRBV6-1 TGTGCCAGCAGTGACAAAACACGGCGGGGGGCCAGCAATGAGCAGTTCTTC CASSDKTRRGASNEQFF
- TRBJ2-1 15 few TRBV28 TGTGCCAGCAGTTCGTACTTTAGCGGAGGGAATGAGCAGTTCTTC CASSSYFSGGNEQFF
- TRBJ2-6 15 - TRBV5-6 TGTGCCAGCAGCTTGACAAACTCTGGGGCCAACGTCCTGACTTTC CASSLTNSGANVLTF
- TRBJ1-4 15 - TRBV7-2 TGTGCCAGCAGCTCCCGCCAGGGCCTAGGTGAAAAACTGTTTTTT CASSSRQGLGEKLFF
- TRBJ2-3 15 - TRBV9 TGTGCCAGCAGCGCCGTTAGGACAGGCACAGATACGCAGTATTTT CASSAVRTGTDTQYF
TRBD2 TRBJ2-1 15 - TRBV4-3 TGCGCCAGCAGCCAAGAATTACGGCAAAGCGGGAGTCAGTTCTTC CASSQELRQSGSQFF
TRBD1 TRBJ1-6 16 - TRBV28 TGTGCCAGCAGTCCAGGACAGGGAGGGAATAATTCACCCCTCCACTTT CASSPGQGGNNSPLHF
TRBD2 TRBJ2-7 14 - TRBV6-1 TGTGCCAGCAGGAAGACTAGCGGGTCTTACGAGCAGTACTTC CASRKTSGSYEQYF
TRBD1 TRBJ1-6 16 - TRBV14 TGTGCCAGCAGCCAAGGTCTCGGACAGGGCTATTCACCCCTCCACTTT CASSQGLGQGYSPLHF
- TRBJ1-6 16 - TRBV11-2 TGTGCCAGCAGCTTAGATCAGGGTACTTATAATTCACCCCTCCACTTT CASSLDQGTYNSPLHF
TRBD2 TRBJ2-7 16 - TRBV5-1 TGCGCCAGCAGCCTAGCTAGCGGGGGGGCAAGGTACGAGCAGTACTTC CASSLASGGARYEQYF
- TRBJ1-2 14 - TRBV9 TGTGCCAGCAGCGTAGAGCCAGGGAATAGGGGCTACACCTTC CASSVEPGNRGYTF
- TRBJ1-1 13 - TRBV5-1 TGCGCCAGCAGCTTGGCCGGTATCCCTGAAGCTTTCTTT CASSLAGIPEAFF
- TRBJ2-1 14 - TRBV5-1 TGCGCCAGCAGCGCGCAAACAGGGTTCAATGAGCAGTTCTTC CASSAQTGFNEQFF